This passage covers 29 T cell receptor beta chains from one sample sequenced in a study of T cell responses to AZD1222 COVID-19 vaccine. The method was immunoSEQ multiplex PCR; TCRdb's version includes in-frame clones alone and lacks a portion of them. The sample records 100,000 to 150,000 clones, 85% to 90% being singletons. The sequencing used peripheral blood, collected 28 days after the second AZD1222 dose. These receptors were collected from an adult who received the AZD1222 COVID-19 vaccine.

The chain combines TRBV18 with TRBJ1-6; 11 bases map to TRBD1. The germline V gene encodes CDR1 KGHSH and CDR2 LQKENI. The CDR3 totals 14 residues. Unmatched junction bases numbered 0, after V lost 3 bases and J lost 8 bases. CDR3 in amino acids: CASSPGQGDSPLHF. The DNA for the CDR3 is TGTGCCAGCTCACCGGGACAGGGGGATTCACCCCTCCACTTT.

This sequence joins TRBV6-2 or TRBV6-3 and TRBJ1-1, with 7 bases lining up with TRBD1. This CDR3 comprises 14 residues. The germline gives CDR1 MNHEY, CDR2 SVGEGT. The V segment lost 5 bases and the J segment 5 bases; nucleotides outside the gene matches: 8. The chain's CDR3 is CASSHPDRWTEAFF. Here the CDR3 DNA reads TGTGCCAGCAGTCACCCGGACAGGTGGACTGAAGCTTTCTTT.

This clone was recorded once. The V and J genes are TRBV18 and TRBJ1-6; TRBD1 is a possible D gene (5 bases). This CDR3 region has 14 residues. Germline V lookup: CDR1 KGHSH, CDR2 LQKENI. Deletions cut 6 bases from V and 11 bases from J, with 17 bases between. As DNA, the CDR3 is TGTGCCAGCTCCAGTGCTGCGGAGGGGCCACCCCTCCACTTT. Protein product: CASSSAAEGPPLHF.

The V gene is TRBV6-5, the J gene TRBJ2-3; D possibly uses TRBD1 or TRBD2 (5 bases each). V lost 4 bases and J 3 bases, leaving 17 bases between the germline ends. CDR3 length: 16 residues. Germline-derived CDR1 and CDR2 are MNHEY and SVGAGI. The CDR3 sequence: CASSSMFGGLTDTQYF. The CDR3 bases are TGTGCCAGCAGTTCCATGTTTGGGGGTTTGACAGATACGCAGTATTTT.

This clone was counted a single time. J is TRBJ2-3 and V is TRBV13; D is undetermined. The CDR3 covers 14 residues. Trimming took 1 base from V and 5 from J, leaving 10 bases between them. The germline V gene encodes CDR1 PRHDT and CDR2 FYEKMQ (reference sequence). The DNA for the CDR3 is TGTGCCAGCAGCTTAGTGAAGCTACGAGATACGCAGTATTTT. Translating it yields CASSLVKLRDTQYF.

The chain has TRBV4-2 and TRBJ2-6; no definite D call. The CDR3 runs 16 residues. Trimming took 4 bases from V and 0 from J, leaving 10 bases between them. In germline, CDR1 is LGHNA, CDR2 YNFKEQ. The CDR3 nucleotides are TGTGCCAGCAGCCTCAACCACCGCTCTGGGGCCAACGTCCTGACTTTC. Translating it yields CASSLNHRSGANVLTF.

The CDR3 region is CASGLALYRGRTGYTF. CDR3 nucleotides: TGTGCTAGTGGTTTGGCCCTTTACAGGGGAAGAACGGGCTACACCTTC. The J gene is TRBJ1-2, the V gene TRBV12-5; TRBD1 matches at 7 bases. In germline, CDR1 is LGHNT, CDR2 FRNRAP. V lost 1 base, J lost 8 bases, and 13 bases stayed unmatched. This CDR3 is 16 amino acids long.

The chain links TRBV2 to TRBJ2-1, with 8 nucleotides matching TRBD1. This CDR3 is built from 14 residues. Trimming at V came to 5 bases and at J to 5 bases, leaving 5 bases not matched to a gene. CDR1 SNHLY and CDR2 FYNNEI come from the germline V gene. The CDR3 region has the DNA TGTGCCAGCAGTATTCAGGGGGCTAACAATGAGCAGTTCTTC. Its translation is CASSIQGANNEQFF.

This sequence joins TRBV19 and TRBJ2-7; 8 nucleotides align to TRBD1. With V trimmed by 7 bases and J by 0 bases, 5 bases remained unmatched. The CDR3 totals 14 residues. Germline V lookup: CDR1 LNHDA, CDR2 SQIVND (reference sequence). The CDR3 is CASTRTGGSYEQYF. In nucleotides, the CDR3 is TGTGCCAGTACAAGAACAGGGGGCTCCTACGAGCAGTACTTC.

The chain recombines TRBV3-1 (or the pseudogene TRBV3-2) with TRBJ1-2; D gene ambiguous. V was cut by 3 bases and J by 5 bases, with 16 bases left in between. The germline V gene encodes CDR1 LGHDT and CDR2 YNNKEL (reference sequence). The CDR3 runs to 15 residues. CDR3: CASSQSPTDWYGYTF. In nucleotides, the CDR3 is TGTGCCAGCAGCCAGAGCCCGACGGACTGGTATGGCTACACCTTC.

The CDR3 DNA is TGTGCCAGCAGCCCCGAGGCTCTCACTGGGGCCAACGTCCTGACTTTC. Translating gives CASSPEALTGANVLTF. The chain carries TRBV13 and TRBJ2-6; D is unclear. V lost 5 bases and J 2 bases, leaving 13 bases between the germline ends. Germline V gives CDR1 PRHDT, CDR2 FYEKMQ (reference sequence). The CDR3 has 16 residues.

The rearrangement joins TRBV4-1 to TRBJ1-4; D remains ambiguous. The germline V gene has CDR1 MGHRA and CDR2 YSYEKL. The CDR3 loop spans 13 amino acids. With 4 bases removed from V and 8 bases from J, the gap between germline ends came to 11 bases. CDR3 in amino acids: CASSLSIGEKLFF. Written as DNA, the CDR3 is TGCGCCAGCAGCCTTAGTATCGGAGAAAAACTGTTTTTT.

This clone showed up just a few times. This chain joins TRBV19 and TRBJ2-7, with D possibly being TRBD1 or TRBD2 (5 bases each). V was trimmed by 4 bases and J by 2 bases, leaving 9 bases between them. This CDR3 contains 13 residues. CDR1 LNHDA and CDR2 SQIVND come from the germline V gene (reference sequence). The CDR3 DNA sequence: TGTGCCAGTAGTAGGGACGCCCCCTACGAGCAGTACTTC. Residues: CASSRDAPYEQYF.

The V call is TRBV28, the J call TRBJ2-4, with unresolved D. The CDR3 has 15 residues. Germline V CDR1 and CDR2: MDHEN, SYDVKM. The ends were cut back, 2 bases at V and 9 bases at J, with 17 bases in the middle. The CDR3 sequence is CASSLVASKGSIQYF. The CDR3 region has the DNA TGTGCCAGCAGTTTAGTTGCATCTAAAGGAAGCATTCAGTACTTC. The full variable domain, completed using reference TRBV28 and TRBJ2-4, is DVKVTQSSRYLVKRTGEKVFLECVQDMDHENMFWYRQDPGLGLRLIYFSYDVKMKEKGDIPEGYSVSREKKERFSLILESASTNQTSMYLCASSLVASKGSIQYFGAGTRLSVL.

The rearrangement joins TRBV6-5 to TRBJ1-1; D gene ambiguous. Germline CDR1 and CDR2: MNHEY and SVGAGI. There are 14 residues in the CDR3. V lost 2 bases and J 1 base, leaving 8 bases between the germline ends. The CDR3 DNA is TGTGCCAGCAGTTACAGGGAGGGGAACACTGAAGCTTTCTTT. This gives the protein CASSYREGNTEAFF.

This chain uses TRBV12-3 or TRBV12-4 with TRBJ1-1; D gene ambiguous. The V and J ends lost 6 bases and 1 base respectively, with 9 bases between them. The CDR3 consists of 13 residues. The CDR3 is CASSPRRNTEAFF. DNA for the CDR3: TGTGCCAGCAGCCCCCGCCGGAACACTGAAGCTTTCTTT.

This chain links TRBV6-5 with TRBJ2-1; D is perhaps TRBD2 (6 bases). The CDR3 has 14 amino acids. Germline V CDR1 and CDR2: MNHEY, SVGAGI. Deletions cut 3 bases from V and 7 bases from J, with 13 bases between. The CDR3 region is CASSYGLPGNEQFF. CDR3 bases: TGTGCCAGCAGTTATGGACTACCGGGGAATGAGCAGTTCTTC.

The chain joins TRBV2 to TRBJ2-2, with D tentatively TRBD1 or TRBD2 (5 bases each). This CDR3 has 14 residues. V lost 4 bases and J 4 bases, leaving 10 bases between the germline ends. Germline CDR1 is SNHLY and CDR2 is FYNNEI. The CDR3 loop is CASSGWGFTGELFF. The CDR3 nucleotides are TGTGCCAGCAGTGGTTGGGGGTTCACCGGGGAGCTGTTTTTT.

This rearrangement joins TRBV24-1 to TRBJ1-2; a possible D gene is TRBD1 (5 bases). The V gene's germline CDR1 is KGHDR and CDR2 SFDVKD. V was shortened by 1 base and J by 5 bases, with 13 bases between the two germline ends. This CDR3 has 15 residues. The CDR3 region is CATSDFREGGYGYTF. The CDR3 DNA reads TGTGCCACCAGTGATTTCAGGGAGGGCGGGTATGGCTACACCTTC.

This clone was counted once. The V gene is TRBV24-1, the J gene TRBJ2-2, with D perhaps matching TRBD1 or TRBD2 (5 bases each). Trimming shortened V by 5 bases and J by 2 bases, and 17 bases separated the two germline ends. Germline loops: CDR1 KGHDR, CDR2 SFDVKD. This CDR3 comprises 17 residues. The DNA of the CDR3 is TGTGCCACCAGTGGGGGCCCCGGGACGCCTAACACCGGGGAGCTGTTTTTT. It encodes CATSGGPGTPNTGELFF.

The rearrangement links TRBV11-3 to TRBJ2-7; 7 bases map to TRBD2. Unmatched junction bases numbered 3, after V lost 2 bases and J lost 2 bases. The length of the CDR3 is 14 residues. Germline V lookup: CDR1 SGHNT, CDR2 YENEEA. The CDR3 coding sequence is TGTGCCAGCAGCTTATCGGGGAGGGCCTACGAGCAGTACTTC. As protein: CASSLSGRAYEQYF.

The chain is built from TRBV28 and TRBJ1-4, with D perhaps matching TRBD1 (6 bases). V was trimmed by 6 bases and J by 7 bases, leaving 18 bases between them. Germline-derived CDR1 and CDR2 are MDHEN and SYDVKM. The CDR3 has 15 amino acids. The CDR3 DNA sequence: TGTGCCAGCAGCACCTCGGTGGGGGCGGGTGAAAAACTGTTTTTT. This gives the protein CASSTSVGAGEKLFF. The full variable domain, completed using reference TRBV28 and TRBJ1-4, is DVKVTQSSRYLVKRTGEKVFLECVQDMDHENMFWYRQDPGLGLRLIYFSYDVKMKEKGDIPEGYSVSREKKERFSLILESASTNQTSMYLCASSTSVGAGEKLFFGSGTQLSVL.

J is TRBJ1-1 and V is TRBV28; D remains ambiguous. Germline V gene sequence: CDR1 MDHEN, CDR2 SYDVKM. V was trimmed by 8 bases and J by 5 bases, leaving 9 bases between them. The CDR3 has 11 residues. The DNA for the CDR3 is TGTGCCAGCGAGGGTCGGACTGAAGCTTTCTTT. Translating it yields CASEGRTEAFF.

The chain combines TRBV6-2 or TRBV6-3 with TRBJ2-1; 10 nucleotides line up with TRBD1. Germline CDR1 and CDR2: MNHEY and SVGEGT. V was clipped by 2 bases and J by 8 bases; unmatched bases: 9. CDR3 length equals 16 residues. The CDR3 here is CASSYDRDRGHDEQFF. CDR3 coding DNA: TGTGCCAGCAGTTACGATCGGGACAGGGGCCACGATGAGCAGTTCTTC.

The CDR3 DNA is TGTGCCAGCACCCCTCTTAGCACAGATACGCAGTATTTT. This translates into CASTPLSTDTQYF. The chain recombines TRBV9 with TRBJ2-3; D remains unclear. CDR3 length: 13 amino acids. Germline lookup yields CDR1 SGDLS and CDR2 YYNGEE. The V end lost 6 bases, the J end lost 0 bases, and 8 bases lay between the germline ends.

The V call is TRBV27, the J call TRBJ1-5; D not certain. The CDR3 covers 12 residues. The V gene's germline CDR1 is MNHEY and CDR2 SMNVEV (reference sequence). Trimming pared 3 bases from V and 6 bases from J, leaving 6 bases between. As DNA, the CDR3 is TGTGCCAGCAGTTTCTTAGGTCAGCCCCAGCATTTT. This gives the protein CASSFLGQPQHF.

The rearrangement joins TRBV5-6 to TRBJ1-2, with 9 bases matching TRBD1. V was clipped by 1 base and J by 8 bases; unmatched bases: 15. Germline CDR1 SGHDT, CDR2 YYEEEE. The CDR3 spans 17 residues. The CDR3 is CASSLLGQGDGGSGYTF. CDR3 bases: TGTGCCAGCAGCTTGTTGGGACAGGGAGACGGGGGCTCCGGCTACACCTTC.

The chain combines TRBV2 with TRBJ1-5; no clear D gene. Germline loops: CDR1 SNHLY, CDR2 FYNNEI. The CDR3 runs 12 residues. V gave up 4 bases and J gave up 4 bases, with 5 bases separating them. The CDR3 DNA sequence: TGTGCCAGCAGTGGTGTTAATCAGCCCCAGCATTTT. Translating gives CASSGVNQPQHF.

CDR3 amino acids: CASSQDPRLASNEQFF. The CDR3 DNA reads TGTGCCAGCAGCCAAGATCCCCGTCTAGCGTCGAATGAGCAGTTCTTC. This chain links TRBV3-1 (or the pseudogene TRBV3-2) with TRBJ2-1, with D tentatively TRBD2 (6 bases). CDR1 and CDR2 (germline): LGHDT, YNNKEL (reference sequence). This CDR3 spans 16 amino acids. Trimming cost V 0 bases and J 7 bases, with 16 bases left between them.